This T cell receptor beta chain was recovered during a study of metastatic and nonmetastatic thyroid tumors. As for the study in general: Blood and tumor or nodule tissue repertoires from malignant and benign thyroid patients were compared.

Germline V gene data show CDR1 as SNHLY and CDR2 as FYNNEI. The ends were cut back, 1 base at V and 17 bases at J, with 21 bases in the middle. The CDR3 spans 15 residues. Thyroid surgery was preceded by no treatment in any patient. TCRdb called clones again from the PCR reads with MiXCR. The data show approximately 31,000 clones, about 20% seen once. In its sample, this clone was seen many times. Its antigen is as yet unknown. Whole-study findings and limits: In blood and tumor, TCR beta diversity was reportedly significantly higher in malignant thyroid tumors than in benign nodules.

The TCR originated in a female donor with papillary thyroid cancer or a benign thyroid nodule (not recorded which). Some clones in this sample may be carry-over from other donors' samples. Sample: blood. The rearrangement uses TRBV2 and TRBJ1-6; unclear D gene. CDR3 sequence: CASSEGPPVWGEVHF. The CDR3 bases are TGTGCCAGCAGTGAAGGGCCGCCGGTTTGGGGTGAGGTCCACTTT. Complete variable domain (other parts from reference TRBV2 and TRBJ1-6): EPEVTQTPSHQVTQMGQEVILRCVPISNHLYFYWYRQILGQKVEFLVSFYNNEISEKSEIFDDQFSVERPDGSNFTLKIRSTKLEDSAMYFCASSEGPPVWGEVHFGNGTRLTVT.